This TCR beta chain is drawn from a study of shared clonotypes between healthy human individuals. Study findings and constraints: Researchers sampled blood only, noting tissue repertoires likely differ.

Turning to this clone: What it binds is unknown. Other nucleotide sequences from this sample produce the same CDR3.

Measured with immunoSEQ multiplex PCR; TCRdb has only the in-frame clones, and not every one. The sample lists some 1,900,000 clones, around 96% occurring once. Naive CD8 populations comprised CD45RO-negative cells positively selected for CCR7, excluding terminally differentiated effector memory CD45RA+ cells. The clonotype was recovered from a man younger than 35 in good health. The sequencing sample was made of naive CD8+ T cells sorted from blood.

CDR3 in amino acids: CASSYSWGNEQYF. The DNA of the CDR3 is TGTGCCAGCAGTTACTCATGGGGAAACGAGCAGTACTTC. The chain employs TRBV6-5 and TRBJ2-7; D call uncertain. The germline V and J ends were trimmed by 0 bases and 5 bases, with 8 bases remaining between them. CDR1 MNHEY and CDR2 SVGAGI come from the germline V gene. This CDR3 comprises 13 residues.